This T cell receptor beta chain comes out of a study of blood T cell repertoires in COVID-19. Data came from immunoSEQ multiplex PCR; TCRdb stores just in-frame clones and leaves some out. The sample lists 130,000 or so clones, under 85% seen once, with 9% to 15% in the top ten. Germline V gene data show CDR1 as SGHNT and CDR2 as YYREEE (reference sequence). This CDR3 region has 15 residues. V gave up 0 bases and J gave up 5 bases; unmatched junction bases: 6. This TCR was sampled from a woman aged 60 to 75 with acute or convalescent COVID-19. The sequenced sample was peripheral blood. This chain joins TRBV5-4 and TRBJ2-5; 8 nucleotides agree with TRBD1. CDR3 DNA sequence: TGTGCCAGCAGCTTGGCAGGGGGCCGGACGGAGACCCAGTACTTC. It is translated as CASSLAGGRTETQYF.